The next 2 T cell receptor beta chains were all read from a single sample in a study of CD8+ T cells in alopecia areata. Extracted from the samples, RNA was reverse transcribed into cDNA to serve as the sequencing template. The repertoire was sequenced with immunoSEQ multiplex PCR; TCRdb's copy has only in-frame clones and lacks some. This sample carries approximately 110,000 clones, none of them present only once. Sequencing was done on a sample of lesional skin. These receptors came from a C3H/HeJ mouse with alopecia areata. For this strain, the MHC haplotype corresponds to H2-k.

This clone was counted only a few times. Mouse germline and gene names are used. The read finishes 4 residues shy of the CDR3 end, and the germline J gene is used to complete it. J is TRBJ2-5 and V is TRBV13-3; 10 bases align to TRBD2. Germline V gene lookup returns CDR1 NNHDY and CDR2 SYVADS. The CDR3 has 15 residues. CDR3 DNA (partial): TGTGCCAGCAGTGATGCACAGGACTGGGGGGAC. Its protein product is CASSDAQDWGD. The full CDR3 protein is CASSDAQDWGDTQYF. Full variable domain (remainder filled in from reference TRBV13-3 and TRBJ2-5): EAAVTQSPRSKVAVTGGKVTLSCHQTNNHDYMYWYRQDTGHGLRLIHYSYVADSTEKGDIPDGYKASRPSQENFSLILELASLSQTAVYFCASSDAQDWGDTQYFGPGTRLLVL.

Turning to this clone: The genes and germline here are from mouse. The read halts 4 residues ahead of the CDR3 end, with the missing end drawn from the germline J gene. The chain joins TRBV1 to TRBJ2-1; tentatively, D is TRBD2 (6 bases). The germline gives CDR1 NSQYPW, CDR2 LRSPGD (reference sequence). Trimming took 0 bases from V and 0 from J, leaving 12 bases between them. This CDR3 is 17 amino acids long. CDR3 DNA (partial): TGCACCTGCAGTGCAGATCGATCCTGGGGTAACTATGCT. Translation: CTCSADRSWGNYA. The whole CDR3 is CTCSADRSWGNYAEQFF. The full variable domain, in which reference TRBV1 and TRBJ2-1 provide the parts outside the CDR3, is VTLLEQNPRWRLVPRGQAVNLRCILKNSQYPWMSWYQQDLQKQLQWLFTLRSPGDKEVKSLPGADYLATRVTDTELRLQVANMSQGRTLYCTCSADRSWGNYAEQFFGPGTRLTVL.